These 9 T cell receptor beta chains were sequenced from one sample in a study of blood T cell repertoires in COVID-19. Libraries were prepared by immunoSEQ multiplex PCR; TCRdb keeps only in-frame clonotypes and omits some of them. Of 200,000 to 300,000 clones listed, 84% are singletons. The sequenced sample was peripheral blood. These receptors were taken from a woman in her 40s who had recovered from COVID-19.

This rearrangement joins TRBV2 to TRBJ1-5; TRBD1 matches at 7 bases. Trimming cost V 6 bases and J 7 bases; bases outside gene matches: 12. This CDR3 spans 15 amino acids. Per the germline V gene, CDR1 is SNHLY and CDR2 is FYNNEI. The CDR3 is CASRGDRSFGQPQHF. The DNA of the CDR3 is TGTGCCAGCAGGGGGGACAGATCATTTGGGCAGCCCCAGCATTTT.

CDR3 residues: CASTSRDRGRDGYTF. For the CDR3, the DNA is TGTGCCAGCACCTCCCGGGACAGGGGGCGTGATGGCTACACCTTC. The gene calls are TRBV2 and TRBJ1-2; TRBD1 matches at 12 bases. After removal of 7 bases from V and 6 bases from J, the junction contained 9 bases not matched to a gene. The CDR3 spans 15 residues. The germline CDR1 and CDR2 sequences are SNHLY and FYNNEI.

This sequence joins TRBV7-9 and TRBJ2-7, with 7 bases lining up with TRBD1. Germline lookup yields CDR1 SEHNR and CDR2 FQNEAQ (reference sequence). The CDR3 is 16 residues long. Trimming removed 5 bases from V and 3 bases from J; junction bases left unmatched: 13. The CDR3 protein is CASSRGFQTGSYEQYF. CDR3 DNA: TGTGCCAGCAGCCGAGGGTTTCAGACAGGGAGCTACGAGCAGTACTTC.

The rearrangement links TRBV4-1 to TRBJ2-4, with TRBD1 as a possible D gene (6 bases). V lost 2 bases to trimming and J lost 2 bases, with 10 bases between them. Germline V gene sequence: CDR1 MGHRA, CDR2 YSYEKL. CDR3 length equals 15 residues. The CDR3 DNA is TGCGCCAGCAGCCAACTCGGGACAACCAAAAACATTCAGTACTTC. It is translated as CASSQLGTTKNIQYF.

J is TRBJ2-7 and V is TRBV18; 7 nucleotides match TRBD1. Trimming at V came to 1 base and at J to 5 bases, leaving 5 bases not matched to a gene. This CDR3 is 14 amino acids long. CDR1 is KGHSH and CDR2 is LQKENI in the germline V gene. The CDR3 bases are TGTGCCAGCTCACCACTCGACAGGGAGCACGAGCAGTACTTC. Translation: CASSPLDREHEQYF. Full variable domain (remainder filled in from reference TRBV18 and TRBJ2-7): NAGVMQNPRHLVRRRGQEARLRCSPMKGHSHVYWYRQLPEEGLKFMVYLQKENIIDESGMPKERFSAEFPKEGPSILRIQQVVRGDSAAYFCASSPLDREHEQYFGPGTRLTVT.

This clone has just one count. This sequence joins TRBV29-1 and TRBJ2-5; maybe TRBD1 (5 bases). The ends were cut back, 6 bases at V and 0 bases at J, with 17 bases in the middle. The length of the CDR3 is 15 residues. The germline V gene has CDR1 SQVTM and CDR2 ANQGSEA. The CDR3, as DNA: TGCAGCGTCACGGAAGCACACAGGTACCAAGAGACCCAGTACTTC. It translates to CSVTEAHRYQETQYF.

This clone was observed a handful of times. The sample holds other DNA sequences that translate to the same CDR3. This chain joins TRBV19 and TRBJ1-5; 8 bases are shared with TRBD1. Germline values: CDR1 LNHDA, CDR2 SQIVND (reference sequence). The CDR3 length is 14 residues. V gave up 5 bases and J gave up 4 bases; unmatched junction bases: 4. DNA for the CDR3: TGTGCCAGTAGTGGGACAGGCGGGAATCAGCCCCAGCATTTT. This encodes CASSGTGGNQPQHF.

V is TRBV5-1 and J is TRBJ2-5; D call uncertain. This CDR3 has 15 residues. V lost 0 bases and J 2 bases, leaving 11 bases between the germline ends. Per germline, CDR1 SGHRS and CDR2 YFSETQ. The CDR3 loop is CASSLEFYFQETQYF. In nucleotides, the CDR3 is TGCGCCAGCAGCTTGGAATTCTATTTTCAAGAGACCCAGTACTTC.

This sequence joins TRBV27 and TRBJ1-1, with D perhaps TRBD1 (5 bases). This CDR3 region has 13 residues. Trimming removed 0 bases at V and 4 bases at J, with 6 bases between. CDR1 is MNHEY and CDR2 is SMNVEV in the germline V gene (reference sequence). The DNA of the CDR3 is TGTGCCAGCAGTTTATCCAGGGCCACTGAAGCTTTCTTT. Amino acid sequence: CASSLSRATEAFF.